This passage covers 25 T cell receptor beta chains from one sample sequenced in a study of T cell repertoires in aging, cancer and after chemotherapy. Rearranged V-D-J TRB sequences were amplified with a mixed TRB-A/B primer pool. TCRdb re-called the multiplex PCR reads with MiXCR, one entry per CDR3 protein. Of about 2,600 distinct CDR3 sequences listed, less than 25% are singletons. The template was genomic DNA from peripheral blood, not RNA. The material sequenced was blood. All receptors derive from a human donor with a solid tumor.

Worth noting for this clonotype: The junction shows a germline mismatch at one end, possibly a read error. This chain connects TRBV27 to TRBJ2-7; 7 nucleotides match TRBD2. Germline lookup yields CDR1 MNHEY and CDR2 SMNVEV (reference sequence). This CDR3 has 14 amino acids. CDR3 coding DNA: TGTGCCAGCAGCTCCAACAGCGGGGCCTACAAGCAGTACTTC. Protein: CASSSNSGAYKQYF.

The V call is TRBV19, the J call TRBJ1-1; possibly TRBD1 for D (6 bases). From germline, CDR1 is LNHDA and CDR2 SQIVND (reference sequence). This CDR3 has 14 residues. V lost 5 bases and J 4 bases, leaving 14 bases between the germline ends. The CDR3 protein is CASSPLRGGTEAFF. The CDR3 region has the DNA TGTGCCAGTAGTCCGCTCAGGGGAGGCACTGAAGCTTTCTTT.

The chain employs TRBV4-3 and TRBJ2-3, with TRBD1 matching over 8 bases. The CDR3 loop spans 15 amino acids. The V segment lost 4 bases and the J segment 0 bases; nucleotides outside the gene matches: 3. CDR1 and CDR2 (germline): LGHNA, YSLEER. The chain's CDR3 is CASSPRTGSTDTQYF. CDR3 nucleotide sequence: TGCGCCAGCAGCCCACGGACAGGGAGCACAGATACGCAGTATTTT.

This clonotype was observed a handful of times. The rearrangement links TRBV4-3 to TRBJ2-7; 9 positions match TRBD1. Germline V gene sequence: CDR1 LGHNA, CDR2 YSLEER. V lost 0 bases and J lost 3; bases outside the gene matches: 3. The CDR3 runs 15 residues. In DNA form, the CDR3 reads TGCGCCAGCAGCCAAGATGGGACAGGGAGCTACGAGCAGTACTTC. Translation gives CASSQDGTGSYEQYF.

This chain joins TRBV9 and TRBJ1-6; 7 bases are a match to TRBD1. CDR1 SGDLS and CDR2 YYNGEE come from the germline V gene. This CDR3 has 14 residues. After removal of 2 bases from V and 9 bases from J, the junction contained 5 bases not matched to a gene. The CDR3 spells CASSVLDRLSPLHF. CDR3 sequence (DNA): TGTGCCAGCAGCGTCCTGGACAGGCTTTCACCCCTCCACTTT.

The genes are TRBV20-1 and TRBJ1-2; D unclear. The V end was cut by 0 bases, the J end by 7 bases, with 21 bases between. The CDR3 consists of 16 residues. Looked up from germline, CDR1 is DFQATT and CDR2 is SNEGSKA (reference sequence). The chain's CDR3 is CSARDRRSKAYRGYTF. CDR3 in DNA: TGCAGTGCTAGAGATAGGCGAAGCAAAGCCTATCGTGGCTACACCTTC.

This sequence joins TRBV5-1 and TRBJ2-5, with 9 nucleotides matching TRBD2. Losses at the gene ends were 0 bases for V and 3 bases for J; bases not matched to a gene: 3. The CDR3 totals 15 residues. Germline V gene lookup returns CDR1 SGHRS and CDR2 YFSETQ. The DNA of the CDR3 is TGCGCCAGCAGCTTGGCCTTAGCGGGGGAAGAGACCCAGTACTTC. It translates to CASSLALAGEETQYF. Filled out from reference TRBV5-1 and TRBJ2-5, the complete variable domain reads KAGVTQTPRYLIKTRGQQVTLSCSPISGHRSVSWYQQTPGQGLQFLFEYFSETQRNKGNFPGRFSGRQFSNSRSEMNVSTLELGDSALYLCASSLALAGEETQYFGPGTRLLVL.

The chain links TRBV6-2 or TRBV6-3 to TRBJ2-7; D possibly corresponds to TRBD2 (5 bases). Trimming took 8 bases from V and 4 from J, leaving 12 bases between them. The CDR3 is 12 amino acids. The germline gives CDR1 MNHEY, CDR2 SVGEGT. The CDR3 coding sequence is TGTGCCAGCGGAGGACGTTTATACGAGCAGTACTTC. Protein sequence: CASGGRLYEQYF.

V is TRBV7-2 and J is TRBJ2-7; TRBD2 aligns across 8 bases. Germline assignment: CDR1 SGHTA and CDR2 FQGNSA. The CDR3 contains 15 residues. V lost 5 bases and J lost 6; bases outside the gene matches: 12. Written as DNA, the CDR3 is TGTGCCAGCAGCCAGCGGGGCGGGAGGTTCCCCGAGCAGTACTTC. It codes for CASSQRGGRFPEQYF.

The chain uses TRBV7-7 and TRBJ1-2; unclear D gene. CDR3 length: 11 amino acids. V gave up 3 bases and J gave up 6 bases, with 5 bases separating them. The germline V gene encodes CDR1 SSHAT and CDR2 FNYEAQ (reference sequence). The CDR3 sequence is CASSFGDGYTF. The CDR3 DNA is TGTGCCAGCAGCTTTGGGGATGGCTACACCTTC. The full variable domain, with the rest looked up from reference TRBV7-7 and TRBJ1-2, is GAGVSQSPRYKVTKRGQDVTLRCDPISSHATLYWYQQALGQGPEFLTYFNYEAQPDKSGLPSDRFSAERPEGSISTLTIQRTEQRDSAMYRCASSFGDGYTFGSGTRLTVV.

Judged by abundance, this clonotype is large. The rearrangement joins TRBV7-6 to TRBJ2-1; no firm D call. V was shortened by 1 base and J by 9 bases, with 10 bases between the two germline ends. Germline CDR1 is SGHVS and CDR2 is FNYEAQ. This CDR3 region has 13 residues. The CDR3 loop reads CASSLVFMGEQFF. As DNA, the CDR3 is TGTGCCAGCAGCTTAGTGTTCATGGGTGAGCAGTTCTTC.

This clonotype was observed a handful of times. The chain has TRBV5-6 and TRBJ1-4, with a tentative D call TRBD1 (5 bases). The length of the CDR3 is 17 residues. Germline V lookup: CDR1 SGHDT, CDR2 YYEEEE. V lost 3 bases to trimming and J lost 5 bases, with 20 bases between them. CDR3 coding DNA: TGTGCCAGCAGCTCTTGGGGGATCGTTTGGGGCAATGAAAAACTGTTTTTT. Translated: CASSSWGIVWGNEKLFF.

The chain combines TRBV19 with TRBJ1-1; D is undetermined. This CDR3 is built from 12 residues. Germline V gene data show CDR1 as LNHDA and CDR2 as SQIVND (reference sequence). V lost 3 bases, J lost 13 bases, and 15 bases lay in between. CDR3 in DNA: TGTGCCAGTAGTATCAGGACGGGCCAAGGTTTCTTT. Protein product: CASSIRTGQGFF.

By frequency in the sample, this clonotype is large. This sequence joins TRBV7-6 and TRBJ2-5; tentatively, D is TRBD1 (6 bases). The CDR3 runs to 11 residues. The ends were cut back, 5 bases at V and 9 bases at J, with 10 bases in the middle. CDR1 and CDR2 from the germline V gene are SGHVS and FNYEAQ. CDR3 DNA: TGTGCCAGCAGCCCGTCAGGGGCCCAGTACTTC. The encoded protein is CASSPSGAQYF.

The sample holds a few counts of this clonotype. The CDR3 protein is CASSPLDRDTTNEKLFF. The CDR3, as DNA: TGTGCCAGCAGTCCCCTGGACAGGGATACAACTAATGAAAAACTGTTTTTT. The rearrangement links TRBV6-6 to TRBJ1-4; 8 bases are a match to TRBD1. V shed 5 bases, J shed 0 bases, and the junction held 8 bases outside the gene matches. The CDR3 sequence is 17 residues long. Germline CDR1 is MNHNY and CDR2 is SVGAGI (reference sequence).

This chain joins TRBV20-1 and TRBJ2-1; D is perhaps TRBD2 (6 bases). Trimming pared 1 base from V and 8 bases from J, leaving 12 bases between. The V gene's germline CDR1 is DFQATT and CDR2 SNEGSKA (reference sequence). The CDR3 length is 13 residues. CDR3 loop: CSARGRGIDEQFF. CDR3 nucleotide sequence: TGCAGTGCTAGAGGGCGGGGTATCGATGAGCAGTTCTTC.

Judged by abundance, this clonotype is large (0.1 to 1%). This sequence joins TRBV20-1 and TRBJ2-3; D uncertain. The CDR3 is 13 residues long. Germline V gives CDR1 DFQATT, CDR2 SNEGSKA (reference sequence). Trimming shortened V by 6 bases and J by 0 bases, and 10 bases separated the two germline ends. The CDR3 nucleotides are TGCAGTGCCCAAGCATCTAGCACAGATACGCAGTATTTT. The encoded protein is CSAQASSTDTQYF.

Only a few counts were recorded for this clonotype. This sequence joins TRBV27 and TRBJ2-1, with 7 bases that match TRBD2. The CDR3 covers 14 residues. The V segment lost 2 bases and the J segment 5 bases; nucleotides outside the gene matches: 3. CDR1 is MNHEY and CDR2 is SMNVEV in the germline V gene (reference sequence). In nucleotides, the CDR3 is TGTGCCAGCAGTTTAGGGACTATCGACAATGAGCAGTTCTTC. Encoded protein: CASSLGTIDNEQFF.

This clonotype is large. The V gene is TRBV11-1, the J gene TRBJ1-1, with TRBD1 as a possible D gene (5 bases). There are 12 residues in the CDR3. Germline V lookup: CDR1 SGHAT, CDR2 FQDESV (reference sequence). V was pared by 2 bases and J by 5 bases, with 6 bases between. The CDR3 sequence: CASSLQGTEAFF. Here the CDR3 DNA reads TGTGCCAGCAGCTTACAGGGAACTGAAGCTTTCTTT.

This sequence joins TRBV10-3 and TRBJ2-3, with no clear D. The CDR3 has 13 residues. Germline-derived CDR1 and CDR2 are ENHRY and SYGVKD. Between the trimmed V and J ends, which lost 4 bases and 3 bases, there was a span of 8 bases. CDR3 sequence: CAISGPKTDTQYF. In nucleotides, the CDR3 is TGTGCCATCAGTGGGCCGAAGACAGATACGCAGTATTTT.

As regards this clonotype: Since a much larger clone is just one base distant, this may be a read error. The chain has TRBV6-9 and TRBJ2-4, with D possibly TRBD1 on 8 matching bases. The CDR3 has 14 amino acids. Trimming left V 11 bases short and J 13 bases short, with 27 bases between. CDR1 is MNHGY and CDR2 is SVAAGI in the germline V gene. The CDR3 nucleotides read TGTGCCGCATTCCTTGACAGGGGAGGGGGTGAGCAGTACTTC. It yields the protein CAAFLDRGGGEQYF.

By sample fraction, this clonotype is large. V and J are TRBV29-1 and TRBJ2-5; D tentatively reads TRBD1 or TRBD2 (6 bases each). Trimming took 4 bases from V and 5 from J, leaving 11 bases between them. The CDR3 is made up of 12 amino acids. The germline V gene has CDR1 SQVTM and CDR2 ANQGSEA. CDR3 sequence (DNA): TGCAGCGTTGTTAGGGGGAGGGAGACCCAGTACTTC. It yields the protein CSVVRGRETQYF. The whole variable domain, remainder taken from reference TRBV29-1 and TRBJ2-5, is SAVISQKPSRDICQRGTSLTIQCQVDSQVTMMFWYRQQPGQSLTLIATANQGSEATYESGFVIDKFPISRPNLTFSTLTVSNMSPEDSSIYLCSVVRGRETQYFGPGTRLLVL.

This clonotype appeared a few times. The rearrangement joins TRBV5-4 to TRBJ1-2; D possibly corresponds to TRBD1 (6 bases). The V and J ends lost 1 base and 1 base respectively, with 17 bases between them. Per the germline V gene, CDR1 is SGHNT and CDR2 is YYREEE (reference sequence). CDR3 length equals 17 residues. The CDR3 coding sequence is TGTGCCAGCAGCTTGCCCGGTCCGGGACACCTTAACTATGGCTACACCTTC. It encodes CASSLPGPGHLNYGYTF.

This chain connects TRBV19 to TRBJ2-7; D may be TRBD1 (6 bases). V was cut by 3 bases and J by 2 bases, with 11 bases left in between. Germline CDR1 and CDR2: LNHDA and SQIVND (reference sequence). There are 14 residues in the CDR3. The CDR3: CASSITGSAYEQYF. CDR3 sequence (DNA): TGTGCCAGTAGTATTACAGGGTCGGCCTACGAGCAGTACTTC.

J is TRBJ2-1 and V is TRBV27, with D maybe TRBD2 (5 bases). Trimming removed 2 bases from V and 9 bases from J, with 23 bases in between. The germline V gene encodes CDR1 MNHEY and CDR2 SMNVEV (reference sequence). This CDR3 is built from 17 residues. The CDR3 spells CASSLQGLASMVGEQFF. The CDR3 DNA reads TGTGCCAGCAGTTTACAAGGGCTAGCCTCAATGGTCGGTGAGCAGTTCTTC.